A selection of T cell receptor beta chains follows, all from one sample in a study of T cell responses to AZD1222 COVID-19 vaccine. TCRdb keeps only in-frame clones here, not all; method: immunoSEQ multiplex PCR. In the table there are some 130,000 clones, about nine tenths of which are singletons. This specimen consisted of peripheral blood, obtained 28 days after the second AZD1222 dose. The receptors were gathered from an adult who received the AZD1222 COVID-19 vaccine. Both conserved end residues are part of each CDR3. Fields, in order: J gene, V gene, CDR3 protein.

>TRBJ1-4|TRBV5-1
CASSSGHETTNEKLFF
>TRBJ1-2|TRBV6-2/TRBV6-3
CASSYSTGPGYTF
>TRBJ1-6|TRBV7-9
CASSKREGAWSPLHF
>TRBJ1-5|TRBV4-1
CASSQVGARGRGQPQHF
>TRBJ1-6|TRBV7-8
CASSLGASNNSPLHF
>TRBJ1-1|TRBV4-3
CASSQQTGDEEAFF
>TRBJ1-1|TRBV7-2
CASSLVGGDEAFF
>TRBJ2-2|TRBV5-1
CASSSLTGGTGELFF
>TRBJ1-5|TRBV5-4
CAAGGPGNQPQHF
>TRBJ1-3|TRBV30
CAWSVNSGNTIYF
>TRBJ2-7|TRBV24-1
CATSDSGTTTYEQYF
>TRBJ2-2|TRBV28
CASSLWGRGRMNTGELFF
>TRBJ1-3|TRBV10-3
CAISPDSSGNTIYF
>TRBJ1-2|TRBV4-1
CASSLFIRDRTKFNYGYTF
>TRBJ2-2|TRBV19
CASSIIVTGELFF
>TRBJ2-1|TRBV20-1
CSAGGYNEQFF
>TRBJ2-1|TRBV5-1
CASSSGFLSYNEQFF
>TRBJ1-1|TRBV7-9
CASSGGPLNTEAFF
>TRBJ2-7|TRBV4-1
CASSHRLGTEEEQYF
>TRBJ2-7|TRBV7-2
CASSWDRGLAESNYEQYF
>TRBJ1-2|TRBV7-9
CAVWGYGYTF
>TRBJ1-1|TRBV28
CASRKGTGVRGTEAFF
>TRBJ1-1|TRBV5-1
CASSLAAGNTEAFF
>TRBJ1-1|TRBV25-1
CASRSRGGNTEAFF
>TRBJ1-5|TRBV2
CASSVDGGSNQPQHF
>TRBJ1-2|TRBV19
CASSLTGDNYGYTF
>TRBJ1-5|TRBV10-1
CASRDRNQPQHF
>TRBJ1-3|TRBV10-1
CASSEGQNQRGLGAGNTIYF
>TRBJ2-1|TRBV11-2
CASTGSSYNEQFF
>TRBJ1-5|TRBV29-1
CSVEAPAPTALLSQPQHF
>TRBJ1-2|TRBV29-1
CSAKGTGVHGYTF
>TRBJ1-1|TRBV6-6
CASRDYTEAFF
>TRBJ2-3|TRBV28
CASSLLAGKDTQYF
>TRBJ1-1|TRBV11-3
CASSLAGKNTEAFF
>TRBJ2-5|TRBV7-3
CASSLTPGQGETQYF
>TRBJ1-2|TRBV11-2
CASSLGFYGYTF
>TRBJ2-2|TRBV7-7
CASSLGQTSNTGELFF
>TRBJ2-5|TRBV7-2
CASSLGGHLQAQYF
>TRBJ2-3|TRBV11-1
CASSFLDTQYF
>TRBJ2-3|TRBV4-3
CASSQDPTEVGSSTDTQYF
>TRBJ2-7|TRBV5-1
CASSQHAGVNEQYF
>TRBJ1-3|TRBV19
CASRNTGTGAGNTIYF
>TRBJ2-3|TRBV6-6
CASSYSPRGEGYTQYF
>TRBJ1-2|TRBV30
CAWSKGFDYGYTF
>TRBJ1-3|TRBV18
CASSGDRPSGNTIYF
>TRBJ1-2|TRBV25-1
CASSESGRVDYGYTF
>TRBJ1-1|TRBV19
CASRSGQGNTEAFF
>TRBJ1-5|TRBV6-5
CASRQSSGGSQPQHF
>TRBJ1-1|TRBV4-2
CASSQTGTTMNTEAFF
>TRBJ1-2|TRBV30
CAWSEGQQNPFLANYGYTF